These 30 T cell receptor beta chains share one sample of origin, sequenced in a study of blood T cell repertoires in COVID-19 (dated by TCRdb to 2020 to 2021). The method behind the library was the immunoSEQ multiplex PCR assay. TCRdb provides this immuneACCESS table in a form limited to in-frame rearrangements. Some clones are lacking; in checked studies, under half of them reflect an unresolved V gene, and why the rest are absent is not known. Within this sample are some 150,000 clones, with around 84% of them counted one time only. Together, the top ten hold roughly 5% of the sample. The specimen was peripheral blood. The receptor source for this set is a human donor in a cohort sampled during active COVID-19.

This clone was seen a few times. This sequence joins TRBV16 and TRBJ1-2; perhaps TRBD1 as D (5 bases). The CDR3 is made up of 13 amino acids. Per the germline V gene, CDR1 is KGHSY and CDR2 is FQNENV. The V end was cut by 2 bases, the J end by 3 bases, with 7 bases between. The CDR3 protein is CASSQSRDYGYTF. The CDR3 nucleotides read TGTGCCAGCAGCCAAAGCAGGGACTATGGCTACACCTTC.

This sequence joins TRBV2 and TRBJ2-1, with a weak D call TRBD1 (5 bases). With 7 bases removed from V and 9 bases from J, the gap between germline ends came to 16 bases. The V gene's germline CDR1 is SNHLY and CDR2 FYNNEI. CDR3 length: 13 residues. This chain's CDR3 is CASIEGRQSEQFF. The CDR3 DNA reads TGTGCCAGCATCGAAGGTCGACAGAGTGAGCAGTTCTTC.

CDR3 nucleotides: TGTGCCAGCTCAACTCTAGCGGGGGGGCGTGATGAGCAGTTCTTC. It translates to CASSTLAGGRDEQFF. The V call is TRBV18, the J call TRBJ2-1; 12 nucleotides match TRBD2. Germline-derived CDR1 and CDR2 are KGHSH and LQKENI. CDR3 length: 15 amino acids. V shed 5 bases and J 8 bases; nucleotides not matched to a gene: 7. The full variable domain, completed using reference TRBV18 and TRBJ2-1, is NAGVMQNPRHLVRRRGQEARLRCSPMKGHSHVYWYRQLPEEGLKFMVYLQKENIIDESGMPKERFSAEFPKEGPSILRIQQVVRGDSAAYFCASSTLAGGRDEQFFGPGTRLTVL.

V gene TRBV7-2 combines with J gene TRBJ1-4; D gene ambiguous. Trimming shortened V by 2 bases and J by 3 bases, and 7 bases separated the two germline ends. Germline V gene data show CDR1 as SGHTA and CDR2 as FQGNSA. This CDR3 region has 14 residues. This chain's CDR3 is CASSLFGANEKLFF. Written as DNA, the CDR3 is TGTGCCAGCAGCTTATTCGGAGCTAATGAAAAACTGTTTTTT.

This clone was counted a single time. The chain uses TRBV2 and TRBJ2-1; 9 bases are a match to TRBD2. The V and J ends lost 5 bases and 3 bases, in that order; junction bases with no gene match: 8. The germline gives CDR1 SNHLY, CDR2 FYNNEI. The CDR3 sequence is 16 residues long. In DNA form, the CDR3 reads TGTGCCAGCAGTATAATTAGCGGGAGAGGCTACAATGAGCAGTTCTTC. It is translated as CASSIISGRGYNEQFF.

The chain joins TRBV4-1 to TRBJ1-3; D gene uncertain. V shed 5 bases and J shed 4 bases, with 9 bases lying between them. Germline CDR1 and CDR2: MGHRA and YSYEKL. The length of the CDR3 is 13 residues. The CDR3 is CASSVRWGNTIYF. The CDR3 DNA reads as TGCGCCAGCAGCGTTAGATGGGGAAACACCATATATTTT.

V gene TRBV6-5 combines with J gene TRBJ2-3, with a possible D match to TRBD2 (5 bases). Per germline, CDR1 MNHEY and CDR2 SVGAGI. Trimming took 6 bases from V and 4 from J, leaving 14 bases between them. The CDR3 is 14 amino acids. The CDR3 DNA reads as TGTGCCAGCAGAGCAACTAGTAGGGCAGATACGCAGTATTTT. Its protein product is CASRATSRADTQYF.

The rearrangement joins TRBV27 to TRBJ1-2; perhaps TRBD1 as D (6 bases). Trimming cost V 5 bases and J 0 bases, with 13 bases left between them. The germline V gene has CDR1 MNHEY and CDR2 SMNVEV (reference sequence). This CDR3 spans 15 amino acids. The CDR3 here is CASSRTGTTNYGYTF. The CDR3 nucleotides read TGTGCCAGCAGTCGCACAGGGACTACTAACTATGGCTACACCTTC.

This chain connects TRBV9 to TRBJ2-1, with TRBD2 matching 7 bases. CDR1 and CDR2 from the germline V gene are SGDLS and YYNGEE. This CDR3 is 14 amino acids long. The V segment lost 5 bases and the J segment 10 bases; nucleotides outside the gene matches: 12. Here the CDR3 DNA reads TGTGCCAGCAGTCTACGGGCGGGAGCGGAGGAGCAGTTCTTC. Translating it yields CASSLRAGAEEQFF.

The gene calls are TRBV14 and TRBJ2-1; TRBD1 agrees at 10 bases. Germline loops: CDR1 SGHDN, CDR2 FVKESK. The CDR3 spans 16 residues. V lost 1 base and J lost 8; bases outside the gene matches: 8. The CDR3 sequence is CASSQGWTGGVYEQFF. The CDR3 bases are TGTGCCAGCAGCCAAGGGTGGACAGGGGGTGTTTATGAGCAGTTCTTC.

This chain joins TRBV24-1 and TRBJ2-3, with 7 bases that match TRBD2. The junction had 4 bases not matched to a gene; V was cut back by 3 bases and J by 2 bases. Germline-derived CDR1 and CDR2 are KGHDR and SFDVKD. CDR3 length: 15 amino acids. The CDR3 here is CATSDRSGATDTQYF. DNA for the CDR3: TGTGCCACCAGTGATCGCAGCGGGGCCACAGATACGCAGTATTTT.

CDR3 nucleotides: TGTGCCAGCAGTCCGAGGACTAGCGGGAGACATGAGCAGTTCTTC. Translation gives CASSPRTSGRHEQFF. The rearrangement joins TRBV6-6 to TRBJ2-1, with TRBD2 matching 13 bases. Germline CDR1 MNHNY, CDR2 SVGAGI (reference sequence). This CDR3 spans 15 amino acids. V shed 5 bases, J shed 8 bases, and the junction held 6 bases outside the gene matches.

V and J are TRBV11-2 and TRBJ2-3; 7 bases are shared with TRBD2. The junction had 7 bases not matched to a gene; V was cut back by 0 bases and J by 4 bases. CDR1 and CDR2 (germline): SGHAT, FQNNGV. The CDR3 length is 16 residues. The CDR3 loop is CASSLEISGRADTQYF. As DNA, the CDR3 is TGTGCCAGCAGCTTAGAAATATCGGGGAGGGCAGATACGCAGTATTTT.

J is TRBJ1-4 and V is TRBV5-5, with 8 bases that match TRBD1. Germline V gene lookup returns CDR1 SGHKS and CDR2 YYEKEE (reference sequence). Trimming took 0 bases from V and 5 from J; bases not matched to a gene: 0. This CDR3 contains 14 residues. The CDR3 bases are TGTGCCAGCAGCTTGGACAGGGGGAATGAAAAACTGTTTTTT. Protein product: CASSLDRGNEKLFF.

The chain employs TRBV28 and TRBJ1-2, with no clear D. There are 15 residues in the CDR3. Germline assignment: CDR1 MDHEN and CDR2 SYDVKM. Trimming removed 4 bases at V and 7 bases at J, with 19 bases between. DNA of the CDR3: TGTGCCAGCAGTTCCCCGACGGGTCGGGTGCGTGGCTACACCTTC. It is translated as CASSSPTGRVRGYTF.

This rearrangement joins TRBV9 to TRBJ2-1, with 10 positions matching TRBD2. This CDR3 is 16 amino acids long. Per the germline V gene, CDR1 is SGDLS and CDR2 is YYNGEE. V trimming: 0 bases; J trimming: 7 bases; junction bases outside the gene matches: 7. The CDR3 protein is CASSVGSGRAANEQFF. The CDR3 coding sequence is TGTGCCAGCAGCGTAGGAAGCGGGAGGGCCGCTAATGAGCAGTTCTTC.

V and J are TRBV25-1 and TRBJ2-4; D possibly corresponds to TRBD1 (6 bases). Germline V gene sequence: CDR1 MGHDK, CDR2 SYGVNS. The germline V and J ends were trimmed by 3 bases and 15 bases, with 18 bases remaining between them. The CDR3 covers 13 residues. CDR3 sequence (DNA): TGTGCCAGCAGTGATCCGAACCGGGACAAGCGGTACTTC. Encoded protein: CASSDPNRDKRYF.

The V call is TRBV27, the J call TRBJ1-4, with 12 positions matching TRBD1. This CDR3 spans 15 amino acids. Germline V gene sequence: CDR1 MNHEY, CDR2 SMNVEV (reference sequence). V trimming: 7 bases; J trimming: 7 bases; junction bases outside the gene matches: 7. As DNA, the CDR3 is TGTGCCAGCACGCCTCCGGGACAGGGGGCTGAAAAACTGTTTTTT. Translation gives CASTPPGQGAEKLFF.

J is TRBJ2-7 and V is TRBV13; 9 bases line up with TRBD2. The CDR3 spans 15 residues. The V gene end was trimmed by 3 bases and the J gene end by 5 bases; junction bases not matched to a gene: 8. In germline, CDR1 is PRHDT, CDR2 FYEKMQ (reference sequence). CDR3 nucleotide sequence: TGTGCCAGCAGCTTTCGGCTAGCGGGATTCGACGAGCAGTACTTC. Translating it yields CASSFRLAGFDEQYF. Full variable domain (remainder filled in from reference TRBV13 and TRBJ2-7): AAGVIQSPRHLIKEKRETATLKCYPIPRHDTVYWYQQGPGQDPQFLISFYEKMQSDKGSIPDRFSAQQFSDYHSELNMSSLELGDSALYFCASSFRLAGFDEQYFGPGTRLTVT.

The chain employs TRBV28 and TRBJ1-2; TRBD1 matches 9 bases. Germline V gene data show CDR1 as MDHEN and CDR2 as SYDVKM. The J segment lost 3 bases and the V segment lost 6 bases, leaving 8 bases of the junction unmatched. There are 15 residues in the CDR3. CDR3 DNA: TGTGCCAGCAGCTCGGGACAGGGTGTGTACTATGGCTACACCTTC. It yields the protein CASSSGQGVYYGYTF.

The chain joins TRBV19 to TRBJ1-2; no reliable D call. This CDR3 spans 14 amino acids. Germline V gene lookup returns CDR1 LNHDA and CDR2 SQIVND (reference sequence). Trimming cost V 8 bases and J 2 bases, with 15 bases left between them. CDR3 sequence: CASVARGENYGYTF. CDR3 sequence (DNA): TGTGCCAGTGTAGCCCGGGGAGAGAACTATGGCTACACCTTC. Using reference TRBV19 and TRBJ1-2 for the parts outside the CDR3, the full variable domain is DGGITQSPKYLFRKEGQNVTLSCEQNLNHDAMYWYRQDPGQGLRLIYYSQIVNDFQKGDIAEGYSVSREKKESFPLTVTSAQKNPTAFYLCASVARGENYGYTFGSGTRLTVV.

Only one count was recorded for this clone. The rearrangement links TRBV2 to TRBJ1-3; TRBD1 matches at 7 bases. Germline V lookup: CDR1 SNHLY, CDR2 FYNNEI. The CDR3 totals 15 residues. The J segment lost 4 bases and the V segment lost 6 bases, leaving 9 bases of the junction unmatched. The CDR3 DNA sequence: TGTGCCAGCAGAGAAACAGGGGTTGCAGGAAACACCATATATTTT. It is translated as CASRETGVAGNTIYF. The variable domain in full, completed from reference TRBV2 and TRBJ1-3, reads EPEVTQTPSHQVTQMGQEVILRCVPISNHLYFYWYRQILGQKVEFLVSFYNNEISEKSEIFDDQFSVERPDGSNFTLKIRSTKLEDSAMYFCASRETGVAGNTIYFGEGSWLTVV.

V gene TRBV28 combines with J gene TRBJ2-7; maybe TRBD2 (6 bases). The CDR3 runs to 13 residues. The V end lost 5 bases, the J end lost 2 bases, and 10 bases lay between the germline ends. Germline-derived CDR1 and CDR2 are MDHEN and SYDVKM. This CDR3 reads CASSPGTPYEQYF. DNA for the CDR3: TGTGCCAGCAGTCCCGGGACTCCCTACGAGCAGTACTTC.

This sequence joins TRBV18 and TRBJ2-1; 12 bases align to TRBD2. The CDR3 covers 14 residues. The V segment lost 2 bases and the J segment 9 bases; nucleotides outside the gene matches: 2. Germline CDR1 and CDR2: KGHSH and LQKENI. The CDR3 DNA follows: TGTGCCAGCTCACCAGCTAGCGGGAGGGGTGAGCAGTTCTTC. Protein: CASSPASGRGEQFF.

V and J are TRBV2 and TRBJ1-1; D ambiguous. The CDR3 has 12 amino acids. The V end lost 7 bases, the J end lost 4 bases, and 10 bases lay between the germline ends. Germline assignment: CDR1 SNHLY and CDR2 FYNNEI. The CDR3 DNA reads as TGTGCCAGCATACGGGAAGGCACTGAAGCTTTCTTT. This translates into CASIREGTEAFF.

This clone was recorded only once. The chain combines TRBV12-2 with TRBJ2-2; the DNA was not used to check the table's D call, TRBD1. TRBV12-2 is flagged as a pseudogene. The CDR3 loop spans 14 amino acids. CDR3 in amino acids: CASRLIRGPGELFF. The DNA of the CDR3 is TGTGCAAGTCGCTTAATAAGGGGTCCCGGGGAGCTGTTTTTT.

CDR3 in amino acids: CASSPGRTSGNYEQYF. The DNA for the CDR3 is TGTGCCAGCAGCCCTGGGAGGACTAGCGGGAACTACGAGCAGTACTTC. V gene TRBV7-8 combines with J gene TRBJ2-7, with 12 positions matching TRBD2. With V trimmed by 5 bases and J by 3 bases, 8 bases remained unmatched. CDR1 is SGHVS, CDR2 FQNEAQ, per germline. The CDR3 length is 16 residues.

This chain uses TRBV4-2 with TRBJ2-1, with 8 bases matching TRBD2. This CDR3 region has 16 residues. CDR1 and CDR2 (germline): LGHNA, YNFKEQ. J was trimmed by 2 bases and V by 3 bases; bases with no gene match: 6. CDR3 protein: CASSQTLAETYNEQFF. CDR3 nucleotides: TGTGCCAGCAGCCAGACACTAGCGGAAACCTACAATGAGCAGTTCTTC.

V is TRBV18 and J is TRBJ1-2; TRBD1 is a possible D gene (6 bases). Per the germline V gene, CDR1 is KGHSH and CDR2 is LQKENI. This CDR3 region has 16 residues. Trimming cost V 2 bases and J 3 bases, with 16 bases left between them. The CDR3 region is CASSPANRVTDYGYTF. In DNA, the CDR3 is TGTGCCAGCTCACCAGCAAACAGGGTAACCGACTATGGCTACACCTTC.

This clone was recorded a few times. The V call is TRBV5-5, the J call TRBJ2-3, with 8 nucleotides matching TRBD2. The CDR3 consists of 15 residues. V trimming: 2 bases; J trimming: 1 base; junction bases outside the gene matches: 3. Germline V gene sequence: CDR1 SGHKS, CDR2 YYEKEE (reference sequence). In DNA form, the CDR3 reads TGTGCCAGCAGCTTCGCGACTAGCGGCACAGATACGCAGTATTTT. Amino acids: CASSFATSGTDTQYF.